The 17 T cell receptor beta chains in this list originate from one sample, sequenced in a study of vaccination and CD4 T cells after COVID-19. CD4+ T cells that had been cultured provided DNA sequenced with the Oncomine TCR Beta short-read assay. TCRdb reanalysed the PCR reads using MiXCR and keeps one entry per CDR3 protein. The sample has about 18,000 distinct CDR3 sequences; around half are singletons. Time point here: late sampling 161 to 241 days after vaccination in a few convalescent patients. Treatment meaning: roughly 10-day PBMC culture with coronavirus spike peptide pools or control peptides (ViraFEST assay). These receptors lack a known antigen. The starting material was CD4+ T cells from blood, cultured in vitro, obtained about 7 months after SARS-CoV-2 vaccination. These receptors all come from a human donor who had recovered from COVID-19.

The rearrangement links TRBV7-6 to TRBJ1-6; TRBD1 matches 7 bases. J was trimmed by 6 bases and V by 1 base; bases with no gene match: 3. The CDR3 extends over 15 amino acids. Looked up from germline, CDR1 is SGHVS and CDR2 is FNYEAQ. The CDR3 coding sequence is TGTGCCAGCAGCTTAGGGGGACAGCTTAATTCACCCCTCCACTTT. Amino acids: CASSLGGQLNSPLHF.

This chain links TRBV19 with TRBJ2-7, with 11 bases identical to TRBD2. J was trimmed by 2 bases and V by 6 bases; bases with no gene match: 6. This CDR3 is 15 amino acids long. The germline gives CDR1 LNHDA, CDR2 SQIVND (reference sequence). The CDR3 spells CASRISGRAAYEQYF. CDR3 nucleotide sequence: TGTGCCAGTAGAATTAGCGGGAGGGCCGCCTACGAGCAGTACTTC.

V usage is TRBV19 and J usage is TRBJ1-1; 8 bases are a match to TRBD1. Unmatched junction bases numbered 3, after V lost 6 bases and J lost 0 bases. From germline, CDR1 is LNHDA and CDR2 SQIVND (reference sequence). This CDR3 spans 14 amino acids. CDR3 coding DNA: TGTGCCAGTAGGAGGACAGGGATGAACACTGAAGCTTTCTTT. Protein sequence: CASRRTGMNTEAFF.

The chain links TRBV6-1 to TRBJ2-7; 8 nucleotides align to TRBD1. The trim removed 0 bases at V and 0 bases at J, leaving 4 bases unmatched. CDR1 is MNHNS and CDR2 is SASEGT in the germline V gene. The CDR3 consists of 16 residues. CDR3 nucleotide sequence: TGTGCCAGCAGTGAAGCTCCGACAGGGGCCTCCTACGAGCAGTACTTC. Translation: CASSEAPTGASYEQYF.

This chain uses TRBV7-9 with TRBJ1-6; no clear D gene. The CDR3 covers 14 residues. V dropped 5 bases and J dropped 7 bases, with 12 bases sitting between them. Per germline, CDR1 SEHNR and CDR2 FQNEAQ (reference sequence). CDR3 coding DNA: TGTGCCAGCAGCCAGCGGCAGATCAATTCACCCCTCCACTTT. Translating gives CASSQRQINSPLHF.

The CDR3 region is CSARDEREVTDTQYF. DNA of the CDR3: TGCAGTGCTAGAGACGAGCGGGAGGTCACAGATACGCAGTATTTT. J is TRBJ2-3 and V is TRBV20-1; 9 bases map to TRBD2. CDR1 is DFQATT and CDR2 is SNEGSKA in the germline V gene (reference sequence). J was trimmed by 2 bases and V by 0 bases; bases with no gene match: 3. The CDR3 extends over 15 amino acids.

In its sample, this clonotype was seen a few times. The chain carries TRBV6-2 or TRBV6-3 and TRBJ1-2, with TRBD1 as a possible D gene (6 bases). There are 15 residues in the CDR3. The germline V and J ends were trimmed by 0 bases and 4 bases, with 12 bases remaining between them. Germline V gene data show CDR1 as MNHEY and CDR2 as SVGEGT. This chain's CDR3 is CASSYSNGGGYGYTF. The CDR3 region has the DNA TGTGCCAGCAGTTACTCGAACGGGGGCGGCTATGGCTACACCTTC.

The chain uses TRBV7-2 and TRBJ1-2; tentatively, D is TRBD1 (6 bases). Between the trimmed V and J ends, which lost 2 bases and 3 bases, there was a span of 10 bases. This CDR3 has 14 amino acids. Germline V CDR1 and CDR2: SGHTA, FQGNSA. CDR3 sequence reads: CASSLQGSDYGYTF. The CDR3 DNA reads as TGTGCCAGCAGCTTACAGGGGTCCGACTATGGCTACACCTTC.

The rearrangement uses TRBV7-3 and TRBJ2-3; 7 bases align to TRBD2. The CDR3 extends over 19 amino acids. Germline V gene data show CDR1 as SGHTA and CDR2 as FQGTGA. V lost 3 bases, J lost 4 bases, and 19 bases stayed unmatched. CDR3 sequence (DNA): TGTGCCAGCAGCTTGGGCGGCTTCGAGGCGGGAGTACCCCCAGATACGCAGTATTTT. This codes for CASSLGGFEAGVPPDTQYF.

The gene calls are TRBV20-1 and TRBJ1-3; D remains unclear. The CDR3 extends over 15 amino acids. V was pared by 1 base and J by 4 bases, with 14 bases between. Per germline, CDR1 DFQATT and CDR2 SNEGSKA (reference sequence). CDR3 sequence reads: CSARVGPPTGNTIYF. As DNA, the CDR3 is TGCAGTGCTAGAGTCGGACCGCCGACAGGAAACACCATATATTTT.

This clonotype has a handful of counts. The chain carries TRBV7-2 and TRBJ2-3, with 9 nucleotides matching TRBD2. The germline gives CDR1 SGHTA, CDR2 FQGNSA. J lost 8 bases, V lost 3 bases, and 3 bases had no gene match. The CDR3 is made up of 13 amino acids. CDR3: CASSLSGLATQYF. Written as DNA, the CDR3 is TGTGCCAGCAGCTTGTCGGGACTAGCTACGCAGTATTTT.

The V call is TRBV20-1, the J call TRBJ1-1, with TRBD1 matching over 9 bases. V lost 4 bases to trimming and J lost 7 bases; unmatched junction nucleotides: 10. Germline assignment: CDR1 DFQATT and CDR2 SNEGSKA (reference sequence). The CDR3 covers 14 residues. The CDR3 protein is CSANIRTGENEAFF. In DNA form, the CDR3 reads TGCAGTGCTAATATAAGGACAGGGGAAAATGAAGCTTTCTTT.

This chain links TRBV15 with TRBJ1-3; D is unclear. Trimming shortened V by 0 bases and J by 0 bases, and 6 bases separated the two germline ends. Germline CDR1 is LNHNV and CDR2 is YYDKDF (reference sequence). The CDR3 has 15 residues. The CDR3 sequence: CATSRDLASGNTIYF. In nucleotides, the CDR3 is TGTGCCACCAGCAGAGATCTGGCCTCTGGAAACACCATATATTTT.

With respect to this clonotype: This likely comes from a read error, as the CDR3 has no conserved phenylalanine or tryptophan at its end. This chain links TRBV25-1 with TRBJ1-6; no definite D call. The CDR3 is made up of 12 amino acids. Trimming took off 3 bases at V and 6 bases at J, with 3 bases between the two ends. CDR1 and CDR2 from the germline V gene are MGHDK and SYGVNS. The CDR3, as DNA: TGTGCCAGCAGTGACATTAATTCACCCCTCCACCTT. This codes for CASSDINSPLHL.

The chain joins TRBV7-6 to TRBJ1-1; no clear D. Trimming shortened V by 1 base and J by 1 base, and 10 bases separated the two germline ends. Germline CDR1 is SGHVS and CDR2 is FNYEAQ. The CDR3 spans 15 residues. Written as DNA, the CDR3 is TGTGCCAGCAGCTTAGTTTGGGGTGGGAACACTGAAGCTTTCTTT. As protein: CASSLVWGGNTEAFF.

The V gene is TRBV12-3 or TRBV12-4, the J gene TRBJ2-5; D call uncertain. V lost 8 bases, J lost 0 bases, and 13 bases lay in between. The CDR3 runs to 14 residues. This CDR3 is CASSRSLDQETQYF. Here the CDR3 DNA reads TGTGCCAGCTCCCGGTCCCTCGACCAAGAGACCCAGTACTTC.

This clonotype has only a few counts. This rearrangement joins TRBV11-2 to TRBJ1-2; possible D gene TRBD1, 5 bases. CDR3 size: 14 residues. The germline V gene encodes CDR1 SGHAT and CDR2 FQNNGV. V lost 5 bases to trimming and J lost 3 bases, with 13 bases between them. CDR3 sequence reads: CASSPGPGHYGYTF. For the CDR3, the DNA is TGTGCCAGCAGCCCTGGACCAGGGCACTATGGCTACACCTTC.